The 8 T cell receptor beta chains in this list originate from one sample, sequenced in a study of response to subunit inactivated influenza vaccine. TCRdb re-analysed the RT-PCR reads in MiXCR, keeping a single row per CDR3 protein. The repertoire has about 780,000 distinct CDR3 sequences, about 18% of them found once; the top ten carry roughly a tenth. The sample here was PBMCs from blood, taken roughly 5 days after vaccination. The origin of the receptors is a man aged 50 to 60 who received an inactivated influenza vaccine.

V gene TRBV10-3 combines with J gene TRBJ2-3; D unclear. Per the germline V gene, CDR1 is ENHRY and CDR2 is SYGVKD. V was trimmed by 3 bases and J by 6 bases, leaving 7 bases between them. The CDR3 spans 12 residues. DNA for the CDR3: TGTGCCATCAGTGATCTGGCGGATACGCAGTATTTT. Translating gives CAISDLADTQYF.

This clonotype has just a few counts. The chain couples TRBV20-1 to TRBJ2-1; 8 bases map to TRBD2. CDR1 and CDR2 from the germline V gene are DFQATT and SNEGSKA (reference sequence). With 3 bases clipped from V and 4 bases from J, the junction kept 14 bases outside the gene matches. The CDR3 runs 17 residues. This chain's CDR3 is CSARMTSATGSYNEQFF. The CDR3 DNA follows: TGCAGTGCTAGGATGACTAGCGCAACCGGATCATACAATGAGCAGTTCTTC.

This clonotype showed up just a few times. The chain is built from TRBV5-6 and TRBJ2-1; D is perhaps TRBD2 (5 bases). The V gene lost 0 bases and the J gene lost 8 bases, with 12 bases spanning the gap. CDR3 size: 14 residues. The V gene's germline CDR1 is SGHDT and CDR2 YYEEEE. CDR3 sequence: CASSLGLASDEQFF. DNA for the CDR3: TGTGCCAGCAGCTTGGGGTTAGCGTCCGATGAGCAGTTCTTC.

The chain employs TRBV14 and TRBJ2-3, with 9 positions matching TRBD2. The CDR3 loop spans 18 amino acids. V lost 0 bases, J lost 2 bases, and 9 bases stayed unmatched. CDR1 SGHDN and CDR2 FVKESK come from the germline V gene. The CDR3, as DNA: TGTGCCAGCAGCCAAGATTGGTATAGCGGGGGCCCCACAGATACGCAGTATTTT. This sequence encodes CASSQDWYSGGPTDTQYF.

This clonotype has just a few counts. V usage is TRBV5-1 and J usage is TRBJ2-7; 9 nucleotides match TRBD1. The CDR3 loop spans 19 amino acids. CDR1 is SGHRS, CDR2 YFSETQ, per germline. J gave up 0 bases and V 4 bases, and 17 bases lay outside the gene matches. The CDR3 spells CASSHKTGGIPSSSYEQYF. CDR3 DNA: TGCGCCAGCAGCCATAAAACAGGGGGCATACCCTCCTCCTCCTACGAGCAGTACTTC.

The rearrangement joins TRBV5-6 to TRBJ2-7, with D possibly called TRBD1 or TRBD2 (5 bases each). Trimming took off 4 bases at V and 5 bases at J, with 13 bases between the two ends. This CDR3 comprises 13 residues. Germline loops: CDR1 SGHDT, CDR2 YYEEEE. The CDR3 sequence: CASSAGSVDEQYF. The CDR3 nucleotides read TGTGCCAGCAGCGCAGGGAGTGTGGACGAGCAGTACTTC.

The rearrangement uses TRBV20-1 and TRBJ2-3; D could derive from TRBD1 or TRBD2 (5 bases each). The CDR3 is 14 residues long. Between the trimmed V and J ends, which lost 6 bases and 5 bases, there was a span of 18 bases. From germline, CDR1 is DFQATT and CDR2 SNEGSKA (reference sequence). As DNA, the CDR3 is TGCAGTGCCCGCTTTCCCAGGGCGGGAGATACGCAGTATTTT. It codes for CSARFPRAGDTQYF.

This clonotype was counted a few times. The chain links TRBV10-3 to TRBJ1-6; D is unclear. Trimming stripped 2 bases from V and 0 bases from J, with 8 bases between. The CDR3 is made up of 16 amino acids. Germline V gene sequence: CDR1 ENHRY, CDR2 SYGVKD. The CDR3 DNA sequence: TGTGCCATCAGTGAGGGGGTCAGCTCCTATAATTCACCCCTCCACTTT. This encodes CAISEGVSSYNSPLHF.